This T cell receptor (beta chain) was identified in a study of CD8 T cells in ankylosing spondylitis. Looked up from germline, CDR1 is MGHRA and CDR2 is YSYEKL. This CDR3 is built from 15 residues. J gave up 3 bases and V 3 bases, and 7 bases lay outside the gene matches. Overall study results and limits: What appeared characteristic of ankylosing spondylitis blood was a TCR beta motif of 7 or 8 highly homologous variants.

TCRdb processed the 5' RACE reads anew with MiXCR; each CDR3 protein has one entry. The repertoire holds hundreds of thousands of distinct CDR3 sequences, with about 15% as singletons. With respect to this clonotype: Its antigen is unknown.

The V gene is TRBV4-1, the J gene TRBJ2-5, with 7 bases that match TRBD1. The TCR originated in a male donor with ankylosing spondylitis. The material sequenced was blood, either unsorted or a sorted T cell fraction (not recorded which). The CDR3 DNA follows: TGCGCCAGCAGCCAGACCCGGGACAGCAAAGAGACCCAGTACTTC. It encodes CASSQTRDSKETQYF.